The subject of this entry is one TCR beta chain. The source of the sample is a study of cytomegalovirus exposure and HLA in healthy donors. The CDR3 totals 16 residues. Germline CDR1 reads MNHNY; CDR2 reads SVGAGI (reference sequence). Deletions cut 5 bases from V and 0 bases from J, with 14 bases between. The protocol was immunoSEQ multiplex PCR, while the TCRdb copy is restricted to in-frame clones and leaves out a portion. The data show over 250,000 clones, about 86% seen once. The sample consisted of PBMCs. This receptor was identified in a young woman in good health and CMV-seronegative. The chain recombines TRBV6-6 with TRBJ1-3, with unresolved D. This CDR3 is CASSRGLENSGNTIYF. DNA for the CDR3: TGTGCCAGCAGTCGAGGACTGGAGAACTCTGGAAACACCATATATTTT.